The clone carrying this TCR beta chain showed up just a few times. What it binds is unknown. These data belong to a study of blood T cells in healthy people across ages. General study findings and limits: It was the long-lived donors that had more naive CD4+ cells and higher diversity than aged donors.

V lost 0 bases and J lost 5; bases outside the gene matches: 8. CDR1 DFQATT and CDR2 SNEGSKA come from the germline V gene (reference sequence). This CDR3 has 15 residues. Each sample had at least 7 million PBMCs isolated. Primed by a sample-barcoded 5' primer and a J-beta primer mix, a second PCR proceeded for 7 to 11 cycles. Each cDNA molecule was tagged by a template-switch adaptor that had 12 random nucleotides. TCRdb reanalysed the 5' RACE reads using MiXCR and keeps one entry per CDR3 protein. The sample shows fewer than 900,000 distinct CDR3 sequences, around 36% of them seen only once. The rearrangement links TRBV20-1 to TRBJ2-5; the match to TRBD1 covers 8 bases. The sequence was collected from a man aged 18 to 30 in good health. The sequencing input was blood. For the CDR3, the DNA is TGCAGTGCTAGAGAAAGGGACAGGACGGGGGAGACCCAGTACTTC. It yields the protein CSARERDRTGETQYF.